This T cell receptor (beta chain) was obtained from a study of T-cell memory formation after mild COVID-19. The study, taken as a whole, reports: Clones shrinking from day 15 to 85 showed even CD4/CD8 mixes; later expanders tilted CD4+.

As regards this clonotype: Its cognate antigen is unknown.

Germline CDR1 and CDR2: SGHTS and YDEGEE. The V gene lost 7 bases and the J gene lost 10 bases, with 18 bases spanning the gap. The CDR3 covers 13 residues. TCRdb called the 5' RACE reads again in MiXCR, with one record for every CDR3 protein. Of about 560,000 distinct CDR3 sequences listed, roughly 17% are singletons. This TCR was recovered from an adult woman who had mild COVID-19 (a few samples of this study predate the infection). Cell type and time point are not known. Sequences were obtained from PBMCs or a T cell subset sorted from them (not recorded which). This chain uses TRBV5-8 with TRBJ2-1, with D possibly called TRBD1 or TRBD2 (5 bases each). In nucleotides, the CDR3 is TGTGCCAGCCATCCCAGGGCCTGGGGGGAGCAGTTCTTC. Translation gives CASHPRAWGEQFF.